This is a list of T cell receptor beta chains from one sample in a study of blood T cell repertoires in COVID-19. The assay was immunoSEQ multiplex PCR, and TCRdb's table has in-frame clones only and misses some. The data contain fewer than 200,000 clones, 79% of them singletons. The sequenced material came from peripheral blood. The receptors here all came from a woman aged 60 to 75 with COVID-19, enrolled during active disease. The CDR3 runs from the conserved cysteine through the conserved F or W. The D gene is left open where the match is weak. Size tells how often a clone was seen (once, few, many) or the class of an expanded clone, and some rows leave it out.

TRBJ1-5 . TRBV27 . CASSGAGRSNQPQHF TGTGCCAGCAGTGGGGCTGGACGGAGCAATCAGCCCCAGCATTTT
TRBJ2-7 . TRBV30 many CAWARGTYEQYF TGTGCCTGGGCACGCGGTACCTACGAGCAGTACTTC
TRBJ2-3 TRBD2 TRBV10-3 . CATSLAGDTQYF TGTGCCACCAGCTTAGCGGGAGATACGCAGTATTTT
TRBJ1-5 . TRBV12-3/TRBV12-4 . CASSPDSFQPQHF TGTGCCAGCAGCCCTGACAGTTTTCAGCCCCAGCATTTT
TRBJ2-1 TRBD2 TRBV28 . CASRLGLAGVNEQFF TGTGCCAGCAGGCTGGGACTAGCGGGAGTAAACGAGCAGTTCTTC
TRBJ2-3 TRBD1 TRBV7-9 few CASSPGTVVTDTQYF TGTGCCAGCAGCCCCGGGACAGTAGTTACAGATACGCAGTATTTT
TRBJ1-3 . TRBV28 once CASSLLGGGENTIYF TGTGCCAGCAGTTTATTGGGGGGGGGCGAAAACACCATATATTTT
TRBJ2-1 . TRBV19 . CASSSLHNEQFF TGTGCCAGTAGTTCCCTCCACAATGAGCAGTTCTTC
TRBJ2-2 TRBD2 TRBV2 . CASRNGGAGELFF TGTGCCAGCAGGAATGGGGGGGCCGGGGAGCTGTTTTTT
TRBJ2-7 . TRBV7-8 . CASSRGGSYEQYF TGTGCCAGCAGCCGTGGGGGGTCCTACGAGCAGTACTTC
TRBJ1-1 . TRBV5-6 . CASSSPGATEAFF TGTGCCAGCAGTTCCCCAGGGGCCACTGAAGCTTTCTTT
TRBJ2-2 TRBD2 TRBV14 . CASSLKRGITGELFF TGTGCCAGCAGCCTGAAGCGGGGGATTACCGGGGAGCTGTTTTTT
TRBJ2-1 TRBD2 TRBV9 . CASSVATSGRDEQFF TGTGCCAGCAGCGTAGCCACTAGCGGGAGAGATGAGCAGTTCTTC
TRBJ2-1 TRBD2 TRBV2 . CASRSGGLANEQFF TGTGCCAGCAGGAGCGGGGGGCTCGCCAATGAGCAGTTCTTC
TRBJ1-2 TRBD1 TRBV4-1 . CASSRIDRASHYGYTF TGCGCCAGCAGCCGCATAGACAGGGCTTCGCACTATGGCTACACCTTC
TRBJ1-1 TRBD1 TRBV5-4 . CASSQDRGNTEAFF TGTGCCAGCAGCCAGGACAGGGGAAACACTGAAGCTTTCTTT
TRBJ2-5 TRBD1 TRBV6-5 . CASRQTGEETQYF TGTGCCAGCAGGCAAACAGGGGAAGAGACCCAGTACTTC
TRBJ2-5 TRBD2 TRBV5-4 . CASSEGLAGGLHQETQYF TGTGCCAGCAGCGAGGGACTAGCGGGAGGCTTACACCAAGAGACCCAGTACTTC
TRBJ2-1 TRBD1 TRBV10-3 . CAISGTGSSYNEQFF TGTGCCATCAGCGGGACAGGCAGCTCCTACAATGAGCAGTTCTTC
TRBJ2-4 . TRBV20-1 few CSASNSNQNIQYF TGCAGTGCTAGTAACTCTAACCAAAACATTCAGTACTTC
TRBJ2-3 . TRBV19 . CASSIHRDSTDTQYF TGTGCCAGTAGTATTCATAGAGATTCCACAGATACGCAGTATTTT
TRBJ2-5 . TRBV5-5 . CASSLEPRAQTQYF TGTGCCAGCAGCTTAGAGCCCAGGGCGCAGACCCAGTACTTC
TRBJ2-3 . TRBV5-4 . CASSLRPGIGTDTQYF TGTGCCAGCAGCTTGCGCCCAGGGATAGGGACAGATACGCAGTATTTT
TRBJ2-7 TRBD2 TRBV28 . CASSLTSNEQYF TGTGCCAGCAGTTTGACTAGCAACGAGCAGTACTTC
TRBJ1-1 TRBD1 TRBV11-2 . CASSLKGAKDTEAFF TGTGCCAGCAGCTTAAAGGGGGCGAAGGACACTGAAGCTTTCTTT
TRBJ2-7 . TRBV21-1 once CASKGTSQSYEQYF TGTGCCAGCAAGGGGACTAGTCAATCCTACGAGCAGTACTTC
TRBJ2-1 TRBD2 TRBV9 . CASSSRTSAHNEQFF TGTGCCAGCAGCTCACGGACTAGCGCGCACAATGAGCAGTTCTTC
TRBJ1-3 . TRBV28 once CASSLSTGNTIYF TGTGCCAGCAGTTTATCTACTGGAAACACCATATATTTT
TRBJ1-2 TRBD1 TRBV28 . CASQTGIYGYTF TGTGCCAGCCAGACAGGGATCTATGGCTACACCTTC
TRBJ2-7 . TRBV7-2 . CASSADGRGEQYF TGTGCCAGCAGCGCGGACGGCCGGGGGGAGCAGTACTTC
TRBJ1-2 . TRBV28 . CASRHRVFGYGYTF TGTGCCAGCCGGCACAGGGTATTTGGCTATGGCTACACCTTC
TRBJ1-5 . TRBV3-1/TRBV3-2 . CASSQDRGNQPQHF TGTGCCAGCAGCCAAGACCGGGGCAATCAGCCCCAGCATTTT
TRBJ1-4 . TRBV6-1 . CASSEGRDTLPNEKLFF TGTGCCAGCAGTGAAGGTCGGGACACTCTCCCTAATGAAAAACTGTTTTTT
TRBJ2-5 TRBD2 TRBV5-1 . CASSPRLAGAGETQYF TGCGCCAGCAGCCCAAGACTAGCGGGAGCGGGAGAGACCCAGTACTTC
TRBJ1-2 TRBD1 TRBV19 . CASNTLQGAQGYTF TGTGCCAGTAATACGCTCCAGGGGGCGCAGGGCTACACCTTC
TRBJ1-4 . TRBV6-6 . CASSRHQGRDTTTNEKLFF TGTGCCAGCAGTCGACACCAGGGGAGAGATACGACAACTAATGAAAAACTGTTTTTT
TRBJ1-1 . TRBV9 . CASSVIGSAEAFF TGTGCCAGCAGCGTAATCGGGTCGGCTGAAGCTTTCTTT
TRBJ1-5 . TRBV4-1 . CASSQVSSRSQPQHF TGCGCCAGCAGCCAAGTTTCTAGTCGATCTCAGCCCCAGCATTTT
TRBJ2-7 TRBD1 TRBV9 . CASSPLQGGSYEQYF TGTGCCAGCAGCCCCCTACAGGGGGGTTCCTACGAGCAGTACTTC
TRBJ2-5 . TRBV5-1 . CASSFGAGPETQYF TGCGCCAGCAGCTTTGGAGCAGGGCCAGAGACCCAGTACTTC
TRBJ2-3 . TRBV3-1/TRBV3-2 few CASSQARGAVSTDTQYF TGTGCCAGCAGCCAAGCCCGGGGGGCGGTTAGCACAGATACGCAGTATTTT
TRBJ2-5 TRBD1 TRBV15 . CATSTRTGLTETQYF TGTGCCACCAGCACTCGGACAGGGTTGACAGAGACCCAGTACTTC
TRBJ1-1 . TRBV5-5 few CASSLATRGTEAFF TGTGCCAGCAGCTTGGCCACCAGGGGCACTGAAGCTTTCTTT
TRBJ2-5 . TRBV11-3 . CASSSRTSPETQYF TGTGCCAGCAGCTCAAGGACATCCCCCGAGACCCAGTACTTC
TRBJ2-4 TRBD1 TRBV11-2 few CASSQGAENIQYF TGTGCCAGCAGCCAGGGGGCGGAAAACATTCAGTACTTC
TRBJ1-1 TRBD1 TRBV5-8 once CASSLGDRLNTEAFF TGTGCCAGCAGCTTGGGGGACAGGTTAAACACTGAAGCTTTCTTT
TRBJ2-1 TRBD1 TRBV10-3 . CAIGLRTGNYNEQFF TGTGCCATCGGACTACGGACAGGGAACTACAATGAGCAGTTCTTC
TRBJ1-1 . TRBV5-1 . CASSLQGGTEAFF TGCGCCAGCAGCTTGCAGGGTGGGACTGAAGCTTTCTTT
TRBJ1-6 . TRBV6-5 . CASKQTHSSPLHF TGTGCCAGCAAGCAGACTCATAGTTCACCCCTCCACTTT
TRBJ1-4 . TRBV19 . CASSRQAGNEKLFF TGTGCCAGTAGCAGACAGGCCGGAAACGAAAAACTGTTTTTT
TRBJ2-2 . TRBV25-1 few CASSDSANTGELFF TGTGCCAGCAGTGACAGCGCGAACACCGGGGAGCTGTTTTTT
TRBJ1-1 TRBD1 TRBV7-9 few CASSPRGRPNTEAFF TGTGCCAGCAGCCCCAGGGGGCGCCCGAACACTGAAGCTTTCTTT
TRBJ2-1 . TRBV14 once CASSQAFGARPNEQFF TGTGCCAGCAGCCAAGCGTTCGGCGCTAGGCCCAATGAGCAGTTCTTC